This T cell receptor beta chain was profiled in a study of cytomegalovirus exposure and HLA in healthy donors (TCRdb year 2017). About the study as a whole: According to an earlier analysis of 550 to 700 of the donors, 150 million to 200 million T cells yielded 120 million or so unique TCR beta sequences and around 280 Gb of sequence data. Around 300 gigabases of sequencing data and approximately 80 million unique TCR sequences were included in an early release covering 550 to 650 HLA-typed donors. Of the roughly 400 genotyped donors, about 80% fell in the genetic ancestry cluster associated with self-reported Caucasian donors. The aim of the study was to test whether cataloging public T cell receptors could identify signatures of past pathogen exposure. The study used immunosequencing to profile the T cell repertoires of about 670 subjects and linked those repertoires to cytomegalovirus serostatus. In addition to the first cohort of around 670 subjects, a separate validation cohort of some 120 different subjects was used. High-throughput TCR immunosequencing, statistical association of individual TCRs with disease status, and machine learning were combined to predict cytomegalovirus infection status. In a later analysis, previously published TCR beta repertoires from 666 donors were re-analyzed and high-resolution HLA genotyping was added so that TCR occurrence patterns could be studied. Rather than drawing on any new phenotypic data, the later analysis identified candidate immune exposures from TCR beta sequences and the way those sequences occurred across donors. An earlier analysis of several hundred of the donors applied high-throughput TCR beta sequencing to assess whether each TCR beta V gene segment acted as functional or pseudogenic. Alongside the repertoire data, information on donor age, sex, ethnicity and CMV serostatus was compiled. In a later genetic analysis, genome-wide SNP genotypes for 398 of the 666 donors were used, and that subset was treated as a discovery cohort. All discovery cohort repertoires had been generated on a single sequencing platform. HLA typing included class I and class II loci at four-digit resolution. The number of typed donors differed by locus: 629-630 for A, B, C, DRB1 and DQB1; 500 to 550 for DQA1; 606 for DPA1; and about 450 for DPB1. Because of strong linkage in the cohort, roughly five DR-DQ haplotypes were treated as single units for association and clustering. On average, roughly 240,000 unique TCR beta nucleotide sequences were sequenced per donor among a few hundred genotyped donors of the cohort, with 15% to 20% of those sequences being non-productive. The paper's findings and limits, for the study overall: Sequencing depth was assumed to be roughly uniform across donors in the presence/absence analyses, though that assumption may not hold. Broadly in line with IMGT annotations, most TCR beta V segments showed up in productive rearrangements about 87% or about 30% of the time in an earlier analysis of approximately 640 of the donors. Most CMV-associated TCR beta chains appeared to be HLA-restricted in a later analysis, and the HLA associations seemed to be driven largely by CMV exposure. A few of the identified cytomegalovirus-associated TCR beta chains were confirmed in vitro to be specific for cytomegalovirus antigens. Because some donors lacked HLA typing at each locus, the association tests relied only on the typed subset. A later genetic analysis associated a missense DCLRE1C variant with V-gene and J-gene trimming of TCR beta chains, and an independent cohort replicated the association. Correlated functional status among segregating V segments might be attributable to linkage disequilibrium, but an unknown experimental factor could not be ruled out. The authors suggested that the approach could potentially be generalized to other disease states and immunological phenotypes. The sequencing pipeline was judged likely to have produced a cluster of highly shared sequence variants as a technical artifact. In the study, about 150 TCR beta chains were listed as associated with cytomegalovirus. A later analysis found that HLA-associated TCR beta chains were more clonally expanded and had lower generation probabilities than equally common non-associated chains. When HLA alleles, especially DR and DQ, strongly co-occurred, attributing TCR associations to individual alleles was difficult. The earlier analysis of nearly 600 of the donors excluded about 16 rarely observed V segments, including chromosome 9 orphons, because counts were too low. A further reported finding was that TCR beta sequences accurately predicted the HLA-A and HLA-B alleles for most subjects in the first cohort. The classifier was reported to diagnose cytomegalovirus status with high specificity and sensitivity in both the original cohort and the validation cohort. A later analysis reported that several top co-occurrence clusters appeared linked to parvovirus B19, influenza, CMV and Epstein-Barr virus. According to a later genetic analysis, donors in an Asian-associated ancestry cluster had fewer N-insertions in productive TCRs than the roughly 660-donor mean. Some IMGT-functional V segments, including TRBV6-2 and TRBV6-3, could not be told apart with the 87-base-pair reads, so those segments were excluded. Specific HLA alleles were associated with 15,000 to 20,000 TCR beta sequences at a false discovery rate of 0.05 in a later analysis. Immune exposure information for the cohort was limited to CMV serostatus. Only TCR beta chains were sequenced in this cohort, and the absence of alpha or paired-chain data limited detectable features. While some public TCRs were present in many individuals, most TCR sequences turned up only very rarely across donors. In a later analysis, TCR association rates were found to vary across HLA loci, with the most associated TCRs seen for DRB1 alleles and the fewest for HLA-C alleles.

Library generation was performed with the immunoSEQ multiplex PCR assay. A mixture of 60 forward primers for TCR Vbeta segments and 13 reverse primers for TCR Jbeta segments was used in the multiplex PCR. Amplification of the CDR3 region of rearranged TCR beta genes was performed with a multiplex PCR assay on genomic DNA. Amplified TCR beta libraries were sequenced as 87-base-pair reads on the Illumina HiSeq System. On the authors' methods: A later analysis tallied about 77 million unique TCR beta chains across the 700 or so repertoires, and around 10 million of those chains were shared by two or more donors. To remove PCR and sequencing errors, raw reads were error-corrected and collapsed into unique sequences using a nearest-neighbor algorithm that merged closely related sequences. V, D and J gene segments were assigned by aligning CDR3 sequences to IMGT reference sequences. For a sequence to be retained, at least a six-nucleotide match to both a V gene segment and a J gene segment was required. Rearrangements were called productive when the CDR3 lacked stop codons and stayed in frame with V and J; all others were non-productive. CDR3 was defined according to IMGT convention as the region running from the second conserved V-encoded cysteine to the conserved J-encoded phenylalanine. In an earlier analysis of around 570 of the donors, sequences lacking an unambiguous match to a single V gene segment were excluded. In an earlier analysis of several hundred of the donors, V segments were called functional above 56.7% productive rearrangements and were called segregating when the between-donor standard deviation exceeded 5%. A statistical classification framework was built for diagnosing cytomegalovirus status from the catalog of TCR beta chain sequences. In a later analysis, V and J genes were assigned by comparing TCR nucleotide sequences against IMGT/GENE-DB human TR gene sequences. Using the TCRdist pipeline, a later analysis assigned CDR3 sequences along with most-parsimonious VDJ recombination scenarios. A later analysis defined each TCR beta chain by its CDR3 amino acid sequence plus V-gene family, and excluded reads lacking a unique V-gene family. In a later analysis, fewer than 600 highly shared, low-generation-probability nucleotide sequences were removed to address suspected cross-contamination and a sequencing artifact. A later analysis calculated a clonal expansion index for each public chain from normalized within-repertoire ranks of inferred template counts. A later analysis computed generation probabilities with a VDJ recombination model fitted to out-of-frame rearrangements, and checked the results against IGoR. Hypergeometric tests were used in a later analysis to score TCR-TCR, TCR-HLA and TCR-CMV co-occurrence, with a repertoire-size bias correction applied to the TCR pairs. A later analysis estimated false discovery rates by permuting HLA or CMV assignments 20 times. A later analysis grouped co-occurring TCRs with DBSCAN, adding TCRdist sequence similarity when clustering within HLA-allele-positive subsets. Co-occurrence clustering excluded repertoires with fewer than 30,000 or more than 120,000 public chains, plus five with anomalous nucleotide sharing. The clones in this table, taken by TCRdb from immuneACCESS, are in-frame only. Not every clone is retained; where verified, under half of the shortfall comes from an unresolved V gene, and the cause of the rest is unknown. That table supplies the V and J calls and clone size; D and trimming were determined from the DNA. The sample yields about 160,000 clones; 80% to 85% were counted once. Jointly, the top ten make up approximately 1.4% of the sample.

The cohort comprised 550 to 700 healthy bone marrow donors. At the time of sampling, every cohort member was nominally healthy, though immune exposures that went unrecorded were likely present. The donor tested CMV seronegative, placing the donor among the roughly 340 seronegative members of the cohort. Each donor provided a peripheral blood sample, and peripheral blood mononuclear cells were used for TCR beta sequencing. The Qiagen DNeasy Blood Extraction Kit was used to extract genomic DNA from the blood cell samples. In the case of this clone: The specificity of this receptor is unknown. No qualities accompany the bases; no much larger clone lies one base away.

CDR1 and CDR2 (SNHLY, FYNNEI) derive from the germline V gene. Trimming accounts for 5 bases at V and 10 bases at J, while the number of junction bases matched to no gene is 18. The CDR3 starts with the cysteine, ends with the phenylalanine, and has 17 residues. Of the read, only the CDR3 DNA is kept; its 51 bases are in frame from base 1. In this chain, TRBV2 is recombined with TRBJ2-1; 9 central nucleotides agree with TRBD1. Specimen: PBMCs. This clonotype was sampled from a woman between 18 and 29 years old in good health and CMV-seronegative. The nucleotide sequence reads TGTGCCAGCAGTTCTAGCCGACAGGGGGACAGAGTTTGGGAGCAGTTCTTC. This yields the protein CASSSSRQGDRVWEQFF.